The 13 T cell receptor beta chains presented below share a single source sample, sequenced in a study of Tregs in tolerant kidney transplant recipients. The repertoire was sequenced with immunoSEQ multiplex PCR; TCRdb's copy has only in-frame clones and lacks some. Of 90,000 to 120,000 clones in the sample, almost 90% were seen once. The specimen was CD4+ T cells from blood, collected before the transplant. These receptors all stem from a human donor who received a combined kidney and bone marrow transplant.

V gene TRBV7-9 combines with J gene TRBJ1-5; 9 nucleotides match TRBD1. CDR1 SEHNR and CDR2 FQNEAQ come from the germline V gene (reference sequence). The junction had 11 bases not matched to a gene; V was cut back by 5 bases and J by 6 bases. The CDR3 has 16 residues. CDR3 in amino acids: CASSPGTGLFSQPQHF. CDR3 sequence (DNA): TGTGCCAGCAGCCCAGGGACAGGGCTTTTCAGTCAGCCCCAGCATTTT.

The rearrangement links TRBV2 to TRBJ2-7; weak D call: TRBD2 (6 bases). V shed 3 bases and J shed 3 bases, with 15 bases lying between them. From germline, CDR1 is SNHLY and CDR2 FYNNEI. The CDR3 totals 15 residues. The CDR3 sequence: CASSDPGETFYEQYF. The CDR3 region has the DNA TGTGCCAGCAGTGATCCGGGGGAGACTTTCTACGAGCAGTACTTC.

The chain is built from TRBV28 and TRBJ2-7; 10 bases agree with TRBD1. The CDR3 covers 15 residues. Germline V CDR1 and CDR2: MDHEN, SYDVKM. V lost 7 bases to trimming and J lost 5 bases; unmatched junction nucleotides: 11. CDR3 sequence reads: CASTPGGTGDNEQYF. Written as DNA, the CDR3 is TGTGCCAGCACCCCAGGTGGGACAGGGGATAACGAGCAGTACTTC.

This chain uses TRBV7-2 with TRBJ2-1, with 10 bases aligning to TRBD1. CDR3 length: 17 amino acids. Germline CDR1 is SGHTA and CDR2 is FQGNSA. Trimming removed 2 bases from V and 0 bases from J; junction bases left unmatched: 4. The DNA for the CDR3 is TGTGCCAGCAGCTTAACCCGGACAGGGGGCTCCTACAATGAGCAGTTCTTC. This translates into CASSLTRTGGSYNEQFF.

As DNA, the CDR3 is TGTGCCAGCAGCCCGACAACAAGCTCCTACGAGCAGTACTTC. It encodes CASSPTTSSYEQYF. V and J are TRBV11-2 and TRBJ2-7; no clear D gene. The length of the CDR3 is 14 residues. The V and J ends lost 5 bases and 0 bases respectively, with 11 bases between them. In germline, CDR1 is SGHAT, CDR2 FQNNGV. Using reference TRBV11-2 and TRBJ2-7 for the parts outside the CDR3, the full variable domain is EAGVAQSPRYKIIEKRQSVAFWCNPISGHATLYWYQQILGQGPKLLIQFQNNGVVDDSQLPKDRFSAERLKGVDSTLKIQPAKLEDSAVYLCASSPTTSSYEQYFGPGTRLTVT.

This chain connects TRBV10-1 to TRBJ2-1; TRBD1 is a possible D gene (6 bases). Trimming stripped 4 bases from V and 6 bases from J, with 16 bases between. The CDR3 extends over 15 amino acids. The germline V gene has CDR1 WNHNN and CDR2 SYGVQD (reference sequence). The CDR3 DNA follows: TGCGCCAGCAGTGGAACACAGGGATTTGGCAATGAGCAGTTCTTC. Its translation: CASSGTQGFGNEQFF.

This chain links TRBV18 with TRBJ1-1; 7 bases match TRBD1. Germline lookup yields CDR1 KGHSH and CDR2 LQKENI. V gave up 4 bases and J gave up 5 bases; unmatched junction bases: 10. The CDR3 contains 15 residues. The chain's CDR3 is CASSLAGGLGTEAFF. The CDR3 nucleotides read TGTGCCAGCTCACTGGCAGGGGGTTTGGGAACTGAAGCTTTCTTT.

The CDR3 spells CASSGTSATEQYF. CDR3 nucleotides: TGTGCCAGCTCAGGGACTAGCGCCACCGAGCAGTACTTC. The chain carries TRBV18 and TRBJ2-7; 10 bases line up with TRBD2. The CDR3 has 13 residues. In germline, CDR1 is KGHSH, CDR2 LQKENI. Trimming cost V 5 bases and J 6 bases; bases outside gene matches: 4.

This sequence joins TRBV27 and TRBJ2-2, with 7 bases that match TRBD2. This CDR3 comprises 14 residues. Trimming took 6 bases from V and 4 from J; bases not matched to a gene: 5. Germline-derived CDR1 and CDR2 are MNHEY and SMNVEV (reference sequence). CDR3 loop: CASSLWEGTGELFF. In DNA form, the CDR3 reads TGTGCCAGCAGCCTTTGGGAGGGCACCGGGGAGCTGTTTTTT.

The chain carries TRBV5-1 and TRBJ2-5; 14 nucleotides align to TRBD2. Germline CDR1 reads SGHRS; CDR2 reads YFSETQ. The CDR3 extends over 15 amino acids. The trim removed 5 bases at V and 4 bases at J, leaving 4 bases unmatched. CDR3 residues: CASSPGLAGVETQYF. Written as DNA, the CDR3 is TGCGCCAGCAGTCCGGGACTAGCGGGGGTAGAGACCCAGTACTTC.

CDR3 loop: CATASESPFSSYNEQFF. Written as DNA, the CDR3 is TGTGCCACCGCTAGTGAAAGCCCCTTTAGCTCCTACAATGAGCAGTTCTTC. The rearrangement uses TRBV15 and TRBJ2-1; D is undetermined. V was cut by 8 bases and J by 0 bases, with 20 bases left in between. The CDR3 contains 17 residues. The V gene's germline CDR1 is LNHNV and CDR2 YYDKDF (reference sequence).

The genes are TRBV27 and TRBJ1-5, with 11 positions matching TRBD1. Germline V gene lookup returns CDR1 MNHEY and CDR2 SMNVEV (reference sequence). The ends lost 3 bases at V and 7 bases at J; junction bases unmatched: 8. This CDR3 spans 16 amino acids. CDR3 in amino acids: CASSFGRDRGRQPQHF. CDR3 DNA sequence: TGTGCCAGCAGTTTTGGGCGGGACAGGGGGAGGCAGCCCCAGCATTTT.

V is TRBV5-6 and J is TRBJ2-2, with 9 bases identical to TRBD1. This CDR3 is built from 16 residues. The V gene's germline CDR1 is SGHDT and CDR2 YYEEEE. The trim removed 0 bases at V and 5 bases at J, leaving 5 bases unmatched. CDR3 nucleotide sequence: TGTGCCAGCAGCTTGGAGGGACAGGGTCTAACCGGGGAGCTGTTTTTT. It translates to CASSLEGQGLTGELFF.